Here is one TCR beta chain with its context. As yet, its antigen is unknown. The sample originates from a study of cytomegalovirus exposure and HLA in healthy donors. Study-level results: Most CMV-associated TCR beta chains were later found to appear HLA-restricted.

PCR used 60 Vbeta primers and 13 Jbeta primers. The repertoire was sequenced with immunoSEQ multiplex PCR; TCRdb's copy has only in-frame clones and lacks some. Of 150,000 to 200,000 clones listed, around 80% are singletons. The CDR3 covers 16 residues. Trimming at V came to 1 base and at J to 9 bases, leaving 7 bases not matched to a gene. Germline V lookup: CDR1 SGHAT, CDR2 FQNNGV. The source material was PBMCs. The gene calls are TRBV11-2 and TRBJ2-1; 12 bases fit TRBD2. This sequence was found in a woman aged 45-59 years in good health and CMV-seronegative. The CDR3 loop is CASSLGLAGAEVEQFF. CDR3 nucleotides: TGTGCCAGCAGCTTAGGACTAGCGGGAGCGGAGGTTGAGCAGTTCTTC.